These 16 T cell receptor beta chains were sequenced from one sample in a study of blood T cell repertoires in COVID-19. Method: immunoSEQ multiplex PCR; TCRdb's copy keeps in-frame clones and lacks some. The repertoire holds about 670,000 clones, with approximately 90% as singletons. Specimen: peripheral blood. The receptor set was obtained from a woman between 18 and 29 years old with acute or convalescent COVID-19.

The CDR3 coding sequence is TGTGCCAGTAGTAAAGGGCTAGCGGGTCCCTACGAGCAGTACTTC. Its protein product is CASSKGLAGPYEQYF. V gene TRBV19 combines with J gene TRBJ2-7; TRBD2 matches at 8 bases. This CDR3 contains 15 residues. Germline lookup yields CDR1 LNHDA and CDR2 SQIVND (reference sequence). V trimming: 4 bases; J trimming: 2 bases; junction bases outside the gene matches: 7.

The V and J genes are TRBV13 and TRBJ2-1; 16 nucleotides match TRBD2. Per germline, CDR1 PRHDT and CDR2 FYEKMQ (reference sequence). V lost 4 bases, J lost 1 base, and 7 bases stayed unmatched. CDR3 length equals 19 residues. In DNA form, the CDR3 reads TGTGCCAGCAGCTCAACGGGACTAGCGGGGGGGCTTTCCTACAATGAGCAGTTCTTC. It is translated as CASSSTGLAGGLSYNEQFF.

V usage is TRBV12-5 and J usage is TRBJ2-5; 8 positions match TRBD2. The trim removed 7 bases at V and 3 bases at J, leaving 22 bases unmatched. The CDR3 contains 19 residues. Germline assignment: CDR1 LGHNT and CDR2 FRNRAP. CDR3 coding DNA: TGTGCTAGTGCCCACGGGGTAGCGGGGCCACCGAATCTTAAAGAGACCCAGTACTTC. It yields the protein CASAHGVAGPPNLKETQYF.

V gene TRBV18 combines with J gene TRBJ1-2; D unclear. The CDR3 contains 15 residues. Trimming took 0 bases from V and 2 from J, leaving 10 bases between them. The germline V gene encodes CDR1 KGHSH and CDR2 LQKENI. The CDR3 DNA reads TGTGCCAGCTCACCACCCGGGGTATCCAACTATGGCTACACCTTC. Translated, it gives CASSPPGVSNYGYTF.

J is TRBJ1-3 and V is TRBV7-9, with 7 bases lining up with TRBD1. The CDR3 is 13 amino acids. J was trimmed by 4 bases and V by 9 bases; bases with no gene match: 6. Germline V gene sequence: CDR1 SEHNR, CDR2 FQNEAQ (reference sequence). CDR3 sequence reads: CASMRGQGNTIYF. Here the CDR3 DNA reads TGTGCCAGTATGAGGGGGCAAGGAAACACCATATATTTT. The variable domain in full, completed from reference TRBV7-9 and TRBJ1-3, reads DTGVSQNPRHKITKRGQNVTFRCDPISEHNRLYWYRQTLGQGPEFLTYFQNEAQLEKSRLLSDRFSAERPKGSFSTLEIQRTEQGDSAMYLCASMRGQGNTIYFGEGSWLTVV.

The chain carries TRBV27 and TRBJ2-6, with 8 bases lining up with TRBD1. Trimming took 6 bases from V and 0 from J; bases not matched to a gene: 13. There are 19 residues in the CDR3. Germline loops: CDR1 MNHEY, CDR2 SMNVEV (reference sequence). This CDR3 reads CASRSGGAIDYSGANVLTF. The DNA for the CDR3 is TGTGCCAGCAGGTCAGGGGGCGCGATAGACTACTCTGGGGCCAACGTCCTGACTTTC.

This chain links TRBV6-1 with TRBJ1-1; perhaps TRBD1 as D (5 bases). The V gene's germline CDR1 is MNHNS and CDR2 SASEGT. The germline V and J ends were trimmed by 1 base and 0 bases, with 12 bases remaining between them. This CDR3 region has 16 residues. The CDR3: CASSEEPKGLNTEAFF. DNA for the CDR3: TGTGCCAGCAGTGAAGAACCGAAGGGGCTGAACACTGAAGCTTTCTTT.

This clone occurred once. This chain uses TRBV18 with TRBJ2-1, with D possibly matching TRBD2 (6 bases). The CDR3 is made up of 17 amino acids. V shed 0 bases and J shed 9 bases, with 21 bases lying between them. The germline gives CDR1 KGHSH, CDR2 LQKENI. The CDR3 sequence is CASSPPSGDPQRGEQFF. The CDR3, as DNA: TGTGCCAGCTCACCACCCTCGGGGGACCCTCAAAGGGGTGAGCAGTTCTTC.

The gene calls are TRBV24-1 and TRBJ1-5; maybe TRBD1 (6 bases). V gave up 4 bases and J gave up 0 bases, with 15 bases separating them. CDR1 is KGHDR, CDR2 SFDVKD, per germline. The CDR3 is 17 residues long. CDR3: CATSDPKDSISNQPQHF. In DNA, the CDR3 is TGTGCCACCAGTGACCCCAAGGACAGCATTAGCAATCAGCCCCAGCATTTT.

V is TRBV29-1 and J is TRBJ1-3; D perhaps matches TRBD1 (5 bases). V was trimmed by 3 bases and J by 2 bases, leaving 8 bases between them. The germline CDR1 and CDR2 sequences are SQVTM and ANQGSEA. The CDR3 consists of 13 residues. CDR3 region: CSVEGGTGNTIYF. DNA of the CDR3: TGCAGCGTTGAGGGGGGGACTGGAAACACCATATATTTT.

The V and J genes are TRBV28 and TRBJ1-6, with D unclear. Per germline, CDR1 MDHEN and CDR2 SYDVKM. The CDR3 spans 13 residues. V was clipped by 6 bases and J by 8 bases, with 11 bases between them. CDR3 loop: CASRSGQYSPLHF. For the CDR3, the DNA is TGTGCCAGCAGGTCTGGGCAGTATTCACCCCTCCACTTT.

V is TRBV6-2 or TRBV6-3 and J is TRBJ2-2, with TRBD2 matching over 11 bases. Germline V gene sequence: CDR1 MNHEY, CDR2 SVGEGT. Trimming took 4 bases from V and 4 from J; bases not matched to a gene: 5. CDR3 length: 16 amino acids. CDR3 residues: CASSLLAGVLTGELFF. For the CDR3, the DNA is TGTGCCAGCAGTTTACTAGCGGGGGTGCTCACCGGGGAGCTGTTTTTT.

The chain joins TRBV4-3 to TRBJ1-2; 8 positions agree with TRBD1. Losses at the gene ends were 3 bases for V and 5 bases for J; bases not matched to a gene: 11. Per germline, CDR1 LGHNA and CDR2 YSLEER. The CDR3 spans 16 residues. CDR3 coding DNA: TGCGCCAGCAGCCATTTGACAGGGGATCCCATTTATGGCTACACCTTC. This translates into CASSHLTGDPIYGYTF.

The J gene is TRBJ2-3, the V gene TRBV24-1; TRBD1 aligns across 7 bases. The CDR3 runs to 16 residues. Germline V gene sequence: CDR1 KGHDR, CDR2 SFDVKD. The junction had 9 bases not matched to a gene; V was cut back by 1 base and J by 6 bases. The CDR3 reads CATSDFETGVTDTQYF. The CDR3 nucleotides are TGTGCCACCAGTGATTTTGAAACAGGGGTAACGGATACGCAGTATTTT.

V is TRBV27 and J is TRBJ1-2; TRBD1 matches 7 bases. This CDR3 comprises 16 residues. Germline V gene lookup returns CDR1 MNHEY and CDR2 SMNVEV (reference sequence). V lost 9 bases and J lost 7; bases outside the gene matches: 20. The CDR3 coding sequence is TGTGCCAGTCTCGCCGGTGGGCCCGACAGGGCCTCTGGCTACACCTTC. Protein sequence: CASLAGGPDRASGYTF.

The chain links TRBV7-2 to TRBJ2-2; 9 positions agree with TRBD1. The ends lost 8 bases at V and 7 bases at J; junction bases unmatched: 8. The V gene's germline CDR1 is SGHTA and CDR2 FQGNSA. This CDR3 is 14 amino acids long. This CDR3 reads CASSGQGFYGELFF. The CDR3 coding sequence is TGTGCCAGCTCAGGACAGGGGTTTTACGGGGAGCTGTTTTTT.